The 21 T cell receptor beta chains below all came from one sample that was sequenced in a study of blood T cells in healthy people across ages. The second PCR ran about 6 to 12 cycles with a sample-barcoded 5' primer and J-beta primers. TCRdb fed the 5' RACE reads into MiXCR, producing one record per CDR3 protein. Of under 950,000 distinct CDR3 sequences listed, 20% to 25% are singletons. The material sequenced was blood. Receptor source: a man between 70 and 80 years old in good health.

This chain connects TRBV20-1 to TRBJ2-3; D tentatively fits TRBD1 or TRBD2 (5 bases each). V was cut by 1 base and J by 4 bases, with 6 bases left in between. This CDR3 contains 12 residues. Germline V gene lookup returns CDR1 DFQATT and CDR2 SNEGSKA (reference sequence). The CDR3 protein is CSARVGADTQYF. Here the CDR3 DNA reads TGCAGTGCTAGAGTGGGGGCAGATACGCAGTATTTT.

Remarks on this clonotype: Because it lacks the conserved phenylalanine or tryptophan at the end, this CDR3 is likely a read error. The rearrangement uses TRBV7-2 and TRBJ2-5; D is unclear. The germline V gene encodes CDR1 SGHTA and CDR2 FQGNSA. Trimming took 5 bases from V and 4 from J, leaving 11 bases between them. This CDR3 is 13 amino acids long. The DNA of the CDR3 is TGTGCCAGCAGCAGTAGATCGGGAGAGACCCAGTACTCC. This sequence encodes CASSSRSGETQYS.

J is TRBJ2-7 and V is TRBV7-3; possible D gene TRBD2, 5 bases. V was shortened by 1 base and J by 3 bases, with 7 bases between the two germline ends. The CDR3 is 13 residues long. Germline CDR1 SGHTA, CDR2 FQGTGA. CDR3 in amino acids: CASSLIAGYEQYV. CDR3 nucleotide sequence: TGTGCCAGCAGCTTAATTGCGGGCTACGAGCAGTACGTC.

The chain combines TRBV7-9 with TRBJ1-6; possible D gene TRBD1, 5 bases. This CDR3 spans 14 amino acids. Germline V gives CDR1 SEHNR, CDR2 FQNEAQ (reference sequence). V lost 2 bases to trimming and J lost 7 bases, with 9 bases between them. CDR3 in DNA: TGTGCCAGCAGCTTATGGGGGGAGAATTCACCCCTCCACTTT. It translates to CASSLWGENSPLHF. The full variable domain, rest sourced from reference TRBV7-9 and TRBJ1-6, is DTGVSQNPRHKITKRGQNVTFRCDPISEHNRLYWYRQTLGQGPEFLTYFQNEAQLEKSRLLSDRFSAERPKGSFSTLEIQRTEQGDSAMYLCASSLWGENSPLHFGNGTRLTVT.

The J gene is TRBJ2-5, the V gene TRBV9; a weak D match, TRBD2 (5 bases). Germline values: CDR1 SGDLS, CDR2 YYNGEE. The CDR3 spans 13 residues. V gave up 4 bases and J gave up 5 bases, with 12 bases separating them. CDR3 coding DNA: TGTGCCAGCAGCAAGGCCCCGGGGGAGACCCAGTACTTC. As protein: CASSKAPGETQYF.

The chain joins TRBV10-3 to TRBJ2-4; maybe TRBD1 (5 bases). CDR1 ENHRY and CDR2 SYGVKD come from the germline V gene. The ends were cut back, 0 bases at V and 10 bases at J, with 7 bases in the middle. This CDR3 is built from 12 residues. The CDR3 DNA reads TGTGCCATCAGTGAGTCGGGGCTAATTCAGTACTTC. The encoded protein is CAISESGLIQYF.

The V gene is TRBV20-1, the J gene TRBJ1-5, with TRBD1 matching 7 bases. J was trimmed by 2 bases and V by 1 base; bases with no gene match: 8. CDR3 size: 16 residues. Germline V gene data show CDR1 as DFQATT and CDR2 as SNEGSKA (reference sequence). The CDR3 sequence: CSARGRQGHGNQPQHF. CDR3 nucleotide sequence: TGCAGTGCTAGAGGCCGACAGGGTCATGGCAATCAGCCCCAGCATTTT.

This clonotype was seen at least ten times. The chain couples TRBV6-6 to TRBJ1-1; 9 nucleotides agree with TRBD1. The CDR3 spans 16 residues. Germline V gene lookup returns CDR1 MNHNY and CDR2 SVGAGI (reference sequence). J was trimmed by 2 bases and V by 4 bases; bases with no gene match: 8. The CDR3 is CASSSSHRGQNTEAFF. The CDR3 nucleotides are TGTGCCAGCAGTTCGTCGCACAGGGGGCAAAACACTGAAGCTTTCTTT.

The chain is built from TRBV5-1 and TRBJ1-4, with TRBD1 as a possible D gene (6 bases). The V gene lost 1 base and the J gene lost 3 bases, with 16 bases spanning the gap. CDR3 size: 17 residues. Germline V gives CDR1 SGHRS, CDR2 YFSETQ. CDR3: CASSLWDHGGANEKLFF. CDR3 DNA sequence: TGCGCCAGCAGCTTGTGGGACCACGGGGGCGCTAATGAAAAACTGTTTTTT.

The chain links TRBV15 to TRBJ2-6; D is uncertain. With 0 bases removed from V and 2 bases from J, the gap between germline ends came to 8 bases. Germline V gene sequence: CDR1 LNHNV, CDR2 YYDKDF (reference sequence). CDR3 size: 16 residues. As DNA, the CDR3 is TGTGCCACCAGCAGAGATAAGAATACTGGGGCCAACGTCCTGACTTTC. It yields the protein CATSRDKNTGANVLTF.

The chain uses TRBV12-3 or TRBV12-4 and TRBJ2-1; D possibly corresponds to TRBD2 (6 bases). V lost 3 bases and J 2 bases, leaving 11 bases between the germline ends. The CDR3 is 15 residues long. The CDR3 loop is CASSFGSLTYNEQFF. The CDR3 coding sequence is TGTGCCAGCAGTTTCGGGAGCCTCACCTACAATGAGCAGTTCTTC.

This clonotype was counted only a few times. This chain connects TRBV5-8 to TRBJ2-5; D is possibly TRBD1 (6 bases). Trimming shortened V by 3 bases and J by 5 bases, and 20 bases separated the two germline ends. Germline V gene data show CDR1 as SGHTS and CDR2 as YDEGEE. The CDR3 runs to 16 residues. The CDR3 here is CASSSGQGYERETQYF. CDR3 bases: TGTGCCAGCAGCTCAGGTCAGGGGTATGAGCGGGAGACCCAGTACTTC.

This clonotype was counted between two and nine times. This chain joins TRBV6-1 and TRBJ2-5; D is possibly TRBD2 (5 bases). Trimming pared 2 bases from V and 5 bases from J, leaving 9 bases between. This CDR3 has 13 amino acids. The germline V gene has CDR1 MNHNS and CDR2 SASEGT. In nucleotides, the CDR3 is TGTGCCAGCAGTGAAAGAGGGCCGGAGACCCAGTACTTC. It yields the protein CASSERGPETQYF.

The chain is built from TRBV12-3 or TRBV12-4 and TRBJ1-5; tentatively, D is TRBD1 (6 bases). V was pared by 5 bases and J by 5 bases, with 10 bases between. This CDR3 spans 13 amino acids. The CDR3 sequence: CASSRTAYQPQHF. The DNA for the CDR3 is TGTGCCAGCAGTCGGACAGCTTATCAGCCCCAGCATTTT.

This chain uses TRBV6-5 with TRBJ2-3, with D perhaps TRBD1 (5 bases). CDR1 MNHEY and CDR2 SVGAGI come from the germline V gene. Trimming removed 4 bases at V and 5 bases at J, with 10 bases between. CDR3 length equals 13 residues. CDR3 sequence reads: CASSWGTGDTQYF. CDR3 sequence (DNA): TGTGCCAGCAGTTGGGGAACAGGAGATACGCAGTATTTT.

As to this clonotype: Given the absence of the conserved phenylalanine or tryptophan at the CDR3 end, a read error is likely. The chain recombines TRBV5-1 with TRBJ2-3; the D gene is possibly TRBD2 (5 bases). This CDR3 is built from 15 residues. Germline V CDR1 and CDR2: SGHRS, YFSETQ. V lost 1 base to trimming and J lost 2 bases, with 11 bases between them. CDR3 sequence: CASSLMWGDTDTQYC. For the CDR3, the DNA is TGCGCCAGCAGCTTGATGTGGGGAGACACAGATACGCAGTATTGT.

V gene TRBV6-4 combines with J gene TRBJ2-5, with 12 positions matching TRBD2. The J call is uncertain, as TRBJ2-1 better fits the DNA end. Germline CDR1 reads MRHNA; CDR2 reads SNTAGT. The CDR3 totals 16 residues. This CDR3 is CASSDSASGRGNEQFF. In DNA form, the CDR3 reads TGTGCCAGCAGTGACTCTGCTAGCGGGAGGGGCAATGAGCAGTTCTTC.

With regard to this clonotype: No conserved phenylalanine or tryptophan is present at the end of the CDR3, so a read error is the likely explanation. The chain employs TRBV28 and TRBJ2-2; D not resolved. V lost 7 bases, J lost 5 bases, and 8 bases lay in between. CDR1 and CDR2 (germline): MDHEN, SYDVKM. The CDR3 sequence is 12 residues long. DNA for the CDR3: TGTGCCAGCATGTTGACGACCGGGGAGCTGTTTATT. Translating gives CASMLTTGELFI.

The rearrangement links TRBV7-2 to TRBJ2-3; tentative D call: TRBD1 (6 bases). The CDR3 consists of 15 residues. V dropped 4 bases and J dropped 3 bases, with 14 bases sitting between them. Germline loops: CDR1 SGHTA, CDR2 FQGNSA. The CDR3 DNA follows: TGTGCCAGCAGCTCCCACAGGGTGAGAACAGATACGCAGTATTTT. Its translation is CASSSHRVRTDTQYF.

V gene TRBV7-9 combines with J gene TRBJ2-4; tentatively, D is TRBD1 or TRBD2 (5 bases each). Trimming pared 4 bases from V and 0 bases from J, leaving 13 bases between. Germline values: CDR1 SEHNR, CDR2 FQNEAQ (reference sequence). This CDR3 region has 16 residues. The DNA of the CDR3 is TGTGCCAGCAGCTCATCCGGGACGCTAGCCAAAAACATTCAGTACTTC. It is translated as CASSSSGTLAKNIQYF.

The V and J genes are TRBV5-6 and TRBJ1-5; D not resolved. The CDR3 is 14 amino acids. Trimming took off 4 bases at V and 8 bases at J, with 16 bases between the two ends. Germline values: CDR1 SGHDT, CDR2 YYEEEE. CDR3 region: CASSGGPGVKPQHF. The CDR3 DNA follows: TGTGCCAGCAGCGGAGGGCCTGGGGTCAAGCCCCAGCATTTT.